This is a list of T cell receptor beta chains from one sample in a study of blood T cell repertoires in COVID-19. Libraries were prepared by immunoSEQ multiplex PCR; TCRdb keeps only in-frame clonotypes and omits some of them. Here the sample spans approximately 160,000 clones, about 81% being singletons. Material: peripheral blood. The source is a human donor in a cohort sampled during active COVID-19. Both conserved end residues are trimmed from each CDR3. Each record gives: V gene, J gene, CDR3 protein.

V: TRBV9; J: TRBJ2-5; CDR3: ASSPGLASETQY
V: TRBV29-1; J: TRBJ1-2; CDR3: SVDLGSSGKYGYT
V: TRBV5-4; J: TRBJ2-3; CDR3: ASSLSGSTDTQY
V: TRBV7-7; J: TRBJ2-2; CDR3: ASSGGTGLTGELF
V: TRBV6-2/TRBV6-3; J: TRBJ2-2; CDR3: ASSYTGSNTGELF
V: TRBV27; J: TRBJ2-1; CDR3: ASRWGGDFNEQF
V: TRBV7-2; J: TRBJ2-7; CDR3: ASSSLAGGLYEQY
V: TRBV3-1/TRBV3-2; J: TRBJ1-2; CDR3: ASSQGMLYRGNYGYT
V: TRBV19; J: TRBJ2-7; CDR3: ASSSRGEQY
V: TRBV9; J: TRBJ2-6; CDR3: ASSVEWDTLSGANVLT
V: TRBV4-1; J: TRBJ1-3; CDR3: ASSLPRGSGNTIY
V: TRBV5-1; J: TRBJ1-1; CDR3: ASSGGQGQASTEAF
V: TRBV4-1; J: TRBJ1-2; CDR3: ASSQGTYGYT
V: TRBV5-1; J: TRBJ2-3; CDR3: ASSYLLAGGPDTQY
V: TRBV29-1; J: TRBJ2-7; CDR3: SVEGMTSGNTYEQY
V: TRBV7-2; J: TRBJ2-1; CDR3: ASRRLTGLGGNEQF
V: TRBV6-5; J: TRBJ2-2; CDR3: ASSYRGRSGELF
V: TRBV7-7; J: TRBJ2-1; CDR3: ASSARTSGRSNEQF
V: TRBV6-4; J: TRBJ2-3; CDR3: ASSERRESDTQY
V: TRBV28; J: TRBJ1-5; CDR3: ASEHWGGDGQPQH